This TCR beta chain came from a study of PD-1 blockade in classical Hodgkin lymphoma. Data came from immunoSEQ multiplex PCR; TCRdb stores just in-frame clones and leaves some out. This table has around 20,000 clones, roughly 73% appearing once. The V and J ends lost 9 bases and 1 base respectively, with 14 bases between them. Germline CDR1 LNHDA, CDR2 SQIVND (reference sequence). This CDR3 spans 14 amino acids. Brentuximab vedotin exposure varied, and every patient relapsed after autologous stem cell transplantation. The sequencing used peripheral blood mononuclear cells (PBMCs), collected before the second cycle of nivolumab. The rearrangement uses TRBV19 and TRBJ2-3, with D tentatively TRBD2 (8 bases). The sequence was obtained from a human donor with classical Hodgkin lymphoma. This chain's CDR3 is CASGSGTGTDTQYF. In DNA form, the CDR3 reads TGTGCCAGCGGTAGCGGGACAGGCACAGATACGCAGTATTTT.